Listed below are T cell receptor beta chains from one sample, sequenced in a study of T cells after yellow fever vaccination. TCRdb passed the 5' RACE reads through MiXCR, listing each CDR3 protein once. The data show some 97,000 distinct CDR3 sequences, roughly 5.2% seen once. The material was CD8+ T cells sorted from PBMCs, obtained 10 days after the yellow fever booster vaccination. Every receptor here comes from a man between 18 and 35 years old who received the YFV17D yellow fever vaccine. Both conserved end residues are part of each CDR3. A D gene is named only where the DNA matches it firmly. A row's size may be missing; if present it is once, few, many or a size class.

TRBD2	TRBV24-1	TRBJ2-3	many	CATSRRGDWDTQYF	TGTGCCACCAGTCGGCGGGGGGACTGGGATACGCAGTATTTT
NA	TRBV12-3/TRBV12-4	TRBJ2-1	few	CASSPTQGNEQFF	TGTGCCAGCAGTCCGACCCAGGGGAATGAGCAGTTCTTC
NA	TRBV5-4	TRBJ1-1	NA	CASSRNPTGSEAFF	TGTGCCAGCAGCAGGAACCCGACAGGATCTGAAGCTTTCTTT
TRBD2	TRBV10-3	TRBJ2-1	many	CAISPWSGGSNEQFF	TGTGCCATCAGCCCGTGGAGCGGGGGGTCCAATGAGCAGTTCTTC
TRBD2	TRBV27	TRBJ2-3	NA	CASSPTLRRGAPDTQYF	TGTGCCAGCAGTCCTACCCTTAGGCGGGGGGCCCCAGATACGCAGTATTTT
NA	TRBV9	TRBJ1-2	few	CASSSTSKDGYTF	TGTGCCAGCAGCTCGACATCGAAAGATGGCTACACCTTC
NA	TRBV10-3	TRBJ1-5	few	CAISELTADQPQHF	TGTGCCATCAGTGAACTGACAGCCGATCAGCCCCAGCATTTT
NA	TRBV5-1	TRBJ2-1	NA	CASSLGVLVRRNEQFF	TGCGCCAGCAGCTTGGGGGTACTAGTCAGGCGGAATGAGCAGTTCTTC
TRBD2	TRBV4-1	TRBJ2-2	NA	CASSLMGGIANTGELFF	TGCGCCAGCAGTCTAATGGGGGGGATCGCGAACACCGGGGAGCTGTTTTTT
NA	TRBV7-8	TRBJ2-1	NA	CASSFGSPEQFF	TGTGCCAGCAGCTTCGGATCGCCTGAGCAGTTCTTC
NA	TRBV7-9	TRBJ2-7	few	CASSAGQYEQYF	TGTGCCAGCAGCGCCGGACAGTACGAGCAGTACTTC
TRBD2	TRBV27	TRBJ2-1	few	CASSIPGGLYNEQFF	TGTGCCAGCAGTATCCCGGGGGGACTATACAATGAGCAGTTCTTC
NA	TRBV11-2	TRBJ1-2	NA	CASSYEVSDYGYTF	TGTGCCAGCAGCTACGAGGTTTCGGACTATGGCTACACCTTC
TRBD2	TRBV12-3/TRBV12-4	TRBJ2-3	NA	CASSFGLAGDQDTQYF	TGTGCCAGCAGTTTTGGACTAGCGGGGGACCAAGATACGCAGTATTTT
NA	TRBV27	TRBJ1-6	few	CASSSQEYNSPLHF	TGTGCCAGCAGTTCCCAGGAGTATAATTCACCCCTCCACTTT
NA	TRBV5-1	TRBJ2-2	few	CASSLSGSMFDAGELFF	TGCGCCAGCAGCTTGTCCGGGAGTATGTTTGACGCCGGGGAGCTGTTTTTT
NA	TRBV7-9	TRBJ2-7	NA	CASSTGKYEQYF	TGTGCCAGCAGCACAGGGAAGTACGAGCAGTACTTC
TRBD2	TRBV29-1	TRBJ2-1	NA	CSVEGTSGYNEQFF	TGCAGCGTCGAAGGGACTAGCGGCTACAATGAGCAGTTCTTC
NA	TRBV5-1	TRBJ1-1	NA	CASSDTGPSEAFF	TGCGCCAGCAGCGATACAGGGCCCAGTGAAGCTTTCTTT
TRBD1	TRBV14	TRBJ1-6	NA	CASSLVQGALSYNSPLHF	TGTGCCAGCAGCCTTGTGCAGGGGGCTCTCTCCTATAATTCACCCCTCCACTTT
NA	TRBV6-2/TRBV6-3	TRBJ2-1	NA	CASSWRLYNEQFF	TGTGCCAGCAGTTGGAGGTTATACAATGAGCAGTTCTTC
NA	TRBV21-1	TRBJ2-7	few	CASSKFPGQSSYEQYF	TGTGCCAGCAGCAAATTTCCGGGACAGAGCTCCTACGAGCAGTACTTC
NA	TRBV19	TRBJ1-5	few	CASSIAGFSNQPQHF	TGTGCCAGTAGTATAGCAGGGTTCAGCAATCAGCCCCAGCATTTT
NA	TRBV29-1	TRBJ2-7	NA	CSVEERGVEGYEQYF	TGCAGCGTTGAAGAAAGGGGGGTCGAGGGGTACGAGCAGTACTTC
NA	TRBV4-1	TRBJ1-2	NA	CASSQGFTVGDYGYTF	TGCGCCAGCAGCCAAGGGTTCACCGTGGGGGACTATGGCTACACCTTC
NA	TRBV12-3/TRBV12-4	TRBJ2-3	many	CASSSPGHAASTDTQYF	TGTGCCAGCAGTTCCCCCGGCCACGCTGCTAGCACAGATACGCAGTATTTT
NA	TRBV5-6	TRBJ2-7	many	CASSPTGLSYEQYF	TGTGCCAGCAGCCCGACAGGTCTCTCCTACGAGCAGTACTTC
NA	TRBV29-1	TRBJ2-3	NA	CSVDSYGPDTQYF	TGCAGCGTTGACAGCTATGGGCCAGATACGCAGTATTTT
TRBD1	TRBV4-1	TRBJ1-1	many	CASSQEGRGLGEDTEAFF	TGCGCCAGCAGCCAAGAGGGCAGGGGGCTGGGGGAGGACACTGAAGCTTTCTTT
NA	TRBV15	TRBJ2-3	few	CATSPRRTTQGPDTQYF	TGTGCCACCAGCCCCCGTCGGACAACACAGGGCCCAGATACGCAGTATTTT
TRBD1	TRBV5-4	TRBJ2-2	few	CASSFTGGGELFF	TGTGCCAGCAGCTTTACAGGGGGCGGGGAGCTGTTTTTT
NA	TRBV29-1	TRBJ2-7	few	CSVGLNYEQYF	TGCAGCGTCGGACTGAATTACGAGCAGTACTTC
NA	TRBV15	TRBJ1-3	few	CATSGVGTGNTIYF	TGTGCCACCAGCGGGGTAGGGACGGGAAACACCATATATTTT
NA	TRBV7-8	TRBJ1-5	few	CASSFFSGYNQPQHF	TGTGCCAGCAGCTTTTTCTCGGGCTATAATCAGCCCCAGCATTTT
TRBD2	TRBV10-3	TRBJ2-3	few	CAISEPRLAGGTTGTDTQYF	TGTGCCATCAGTGAGCCCCGACTAGCGGGGGGGACGACTGGCACAGATACGCAGTATTTT
NA	TRBV7-9	TRBJ2-2	NA	CASSFPPGSDTGELFF	TGTGCCAGCAGCTTTCCCCCAGGGTCAGATACCGGGGAGCTGTTTTTT
NA	TRBV7-9	TRBJ1-1	NA	CASSRDPSWGTEAFF	TGTGCCAGCAGCCGCGACCCATCGTGGGGCACTGAAGCTTTCTTT
NA	TRBV7-9	TRBJ2-1	few	CASSLGLALNEQFF	TGTGCCAGCAGCTTAGGGCTAGCCTTAAATGAGCAGTTCTTC
NA	TRBV4-1	TRBJ2-1	few	CASSQLTGDNEQFF	TGCGCCAGCAGCCAGTTGACAGGAGACAATGAGCAGTTCTTC
NA	TRBV4-3	TRBJ1-1	few	CASSQGPPNTEAFF	TGCGCCAGCAGCCAAGGACCGCCGAACACTGAAGCTTTCTTT
NA	TRBV9	TRBJ2-5	NA	CASSEQAGTLETQYF	TGTGCCAGCAGCGAGCAGGCGGGAACTCTGGAGACCCAGTACTTC
NA	TRBV19	TRBJ2-1	NA	CASSSPNYNEQFF	TGTGCCAGTAGTTCCCCTAATTACAATGAGCAGTTCTTC
NA	TRBV6-2/TRBV6-3	TRBJ2-5	NA	CASRKETQYF	TGTGCCAGCAGGAAGGAGACCCAGTACTTC